The rows below give T cell receptor beta chains drawn from one sample of a study of T-cell reconstitution after alpha-beta-depleted transplantation in children. TCRdb re-derived calls from the PCR reads in MiXCR, one entry per CDR3 protein. The sample yields around 700,000 distinct CDR3 sequences, around 13% seen once. The material sequenced was PBMCs, taken before TCRalphabeta/CD19-depleted stem cell transplant. Every receptor here comes from a girl aged 2-10 years with congenital amegakaryocytic thrombocytopenia, due to receive a stem cell transplant. Both conserved end residues are part of each CDR3. A D gene is named only where the DNA matches it firmly. Clone size is stated in some rows and not others, as once, few, many or a class when expanded.

DNA,CDR3,J,D,size,V
TGTGCCAGCAGTCTAGTTCTCGGGGGGCTTATGGTGGAGACCCAGTACTTC,CASSLVLGGLMVETQYF,TRBJ2-5,-,many,TRBV25-1
TGTGCCAGCAGCCCCCTTCCAGGGGCAGACTATGGCTACACCTTC,CASSPLPGADYGYTF,TRBJ1-2,-,many,TRBV12-3/TRBV12-4
TGCGCCAGCAGCTTGGACAGCCGTCAACCCTATAATTCACCCCTCCACTTT,CASSLDSRQPYNSPLHF,TRBJ1-6,-,many,TRBV5-1
TGTGCCAGCAGCTTAACGGGGGTCCCTTACAATGAGCAGTTCTTC,CASSLTGVPYNEQFF,TRBJ2-1,-,many,TRBV7-2
TGTGCCAGCAGCTTACCTTCAAATGAAAAACTGTTTTTT,CASSLPSNEKLFF,TRBJ1-4,-,many,TRBV7-9
TGCGCCAGCAGCTTGGTCGGTCAGGGTAGGGATGAGCAGTTCTTC,CASSLVGQGRDEQFF,TRBJ2-1,-,few,TRBV5-1
TGTGCCAGCACCCTGCCCCTGGCCTTACAAGAGACCCAGTACTTC,CASTLPLALQETQYF,TRBJ2-5,-,once,TRBV2
TGTGCCAGCAGGTGGGGGGCTGGTGGCTACACCTTC,CASRWGAGGYTF,TRBJ1-2,-,few,TRBV12-3/TRBV12-4
TGCAGTGCTAGAGACGCAGGGGTTAGCGGCTACACCTTC,CSARDAGVSGYTF,TRBJ1-2,-,many,TRBV20-1
TGTGCCAGCAGCCAAGGCCGGACTAGCGGGAGTGCCGGGGAGCTGTTTTTT,CASSQGRTSGSAGELFF,TRBJ2-2,TRBD2,many,TRBV6-1
TGTGCCATCAGTAAAACCGGGACAGGGACCTACGAGCAGTACTTC,CAISKTGTGTYEQYF,TRBJ2-7,TRBD1,few,TRBV10-3
TGTGCCAGCAGCCAAAAACAGGGGGGAGGGCCATCAGATACGCAGTATTTT,CASSQKQGGGPSDTQYF,TRBJ2-3,-,few,TRBV7-9
TGCAGTGCTAGCAGGGTCGGAGGGGGATCCTACGAGCAGTACTTC,CSASRVGGGSYEQYF,TRBJ2-7,-,-,TRBV20-1
TGTGCCAGCAGCCCCAACTGGCAGGCCTACGAGCAGTACTTC,CASSPNWQAYEQYF,TRBJ2-7,-,few,TRBV7-9
TGCGCCAGCAGCTCACGGGCCATTCACGGGGAGCTGTTTTTT,CASSSRAIHGELFF,TRBJ2-2,-,many,TRBV5-1
TGTGCCAGCAGTTTCTGGGGGACGGAAGAGACCCAGTACTTC,CASSFWGTEETQYF,TRBJ2-5,-,many,TRBV12-3/TRBV12-4
TGCGCCAGCAGCCTCGGGACTAGCGGGGCCGGGATGCATACGCAGTATTTT,CASSLGTSGAGMHTQYF,TRBJ2-3,TRBD2,-,TRBV5-1
TGCAGTGCCGCCCGCCAGGGGGGAGACATTCAGTACTTC,CSAARQGGDIQYF,TRBJ2-4,-,few,TRBV20-1
TGTGCCACCAGCATCGAAACCTCCTACGAGCAGTACTTC,CATSIETSYEQYF,TRBJ2-7,-,many,TRBV15
TGCAGTGCGATAAGAACCGGGGAGCTGTTTTTT,CSAIRTGELFF,TRBJ2-2,-,many,TRBV20-1
TGTGCCAGCAACCCGCTACCCGATGAGCAGTTCTTC,CASNPLPDEQFF,TRBJ2-1,-,-,TRBV7-9
TGCGCCAGCAGCCAAGTCGGTAGCGGCCAAGAGACCCAGTACTTC,CASSQVGSGQETQYF,TRBJ2-5,-,-,TRBV4-1
TGCAGTGCTCTTCAGGGTTCTCAGCCCCAGCATTTT,CSALQGSQPQHF,TRBJ1-5,-,-,TRBV20-1
TGTGCCAGCAGCCCGTGGGCCAGCTACTCAGAGACCCAGTACTTC,CASSPWASYSETQYF,TRBJ2-5,-,few,TRBV14
TGCGCCAGCAGCTTGGGGACTAGTATGGCCTACAATGAGCAGTTCTTC,CASSLGTSMAYNEQFF,TRBJ2-1,TRBD2,many,TRBV5-1
TGCGCCAGCAGCTTTACTTTCAGTGAGCAGTTCTTC,CASSFTFSEQFF,TRBJ2-1,-,many,TRBV5-1
TGCAGTGCTGCTAATCGACGTGCGGGTCGCAATGAGCAGTTCTTC,CSAANRRAGRNEQFF,TRBJ2-1,-,many,TRBV20-1
TGTGCCAGCACCGTCTTTAGCGGGGGGCCCTACGAGCAGTACTTC,CASTVFSGGPYEQYF,TRBJ2-7,TRBD2,few,TRBV11-2
TGCAGTGCTAGTGACGGAATGAACACTGAAGCTTTCTTT,CSASDGMNTEAFF,TRBJ1-1,-,few,TRBV20-1
TGCAGCGTTGCGACAGGGGGGAACAATGAGCAGTTCTTC,CSVATGGNNEQFF,TRBJ2-1,TRBD1,few,TRBV29-1